One and the same sample provided the 17 T cell receptor beta chains below, sequenced in a study of blood T cell repertoires in COVID-19. TCRdb's table, derived via immunoSEQ multiplex PCR, lists solely in-frame clones and lacks some. The table shows about 120,000 clones, with 60% to 80% occurring only once. Material: peripheral blood. Receptors originate from a human donor in a cohort sampled during active COVID-19.

The V call is TRBV12-5, the J call TRBJ2-7, with 7 bases that match TRBD1. Germline-derived CDR1 and CDR2 are LGHNT and FRNRAP. The junction had 7 bases not matched to a gene; V was cut back by 5 bases and J by 0 bases. CDR3 size: 15 residues. CDR3 DNA: TGTGCTAGTGGTCCGGGGACAGCAAGCTCCTACGAGCAGTACTTC. This codes for CASGPGTASSYEQYF. Looking up the rest from reference TRBV12-5 and TRBJ2-7 gives the full variable domain: DARVTQTPRHKVTEMGQEVTMRCQPILGHNTVFWYRQTMMQGLELLAYFRNRAPLDDSGMPKDRFSAEMPDATLATLKIQPSEPRDSAVYFCASGPGTASSYEQYFGPGTRLTVT.

The gene calls are TRBV11-3 and TRBJ2-7; TRBD1 might be the D (8 bases). The CDR3 sequence is 15 residues long. V lost 4 bases, J lost 5 bases, and 18 bases lay in between. Germline-derived CDR1 and CDR2 are SGHNT and YENEEA. The CDR3 is CASSSGGQVVNEQYF. The CDR3 bases are TGTGCCAGCAGCTCGGGGGGACAGGTTGTCAACGAGCAGTACTTC.

J is TRBJ1-2 and V is TRBV30, with TRBD1 matching 8 bases. The CDR3 runs 14 residues. V was clipped by 4 bases and J by 5 bases; unmatched bases: 9. The germline CDR1 and CDR2 sequences are GTSNPN and SVGIG (reference sequence). The CDR3 here is CAWNTGTGLYGYTF. The CDR3 nucleotides are TGTGCCTGGAATACCGGGACAGGACTTTATGGCTACACCTTC.

This chain connects TRBV4-1 to TRBJ1-1; possible D gene TRBD1, 5 bases. V was shortened by 2 bases and J by 0 bases, with 7 bases between the two germline ends. CDR1 is MGHRA, CDR2 YSYEKL, per germline. The CDR3 spans 14 residues. DNA for the CDR3: TGCGCCAGCAGCCAATCGGGGGTGAACACTGAAGCTTTCTTT. The encoded protein is CASSQSGVNTEAFF.

V is TRBV7-9 and J is TRBJ2-7, with 7 nucleotides matching TRBD1. The CDR3 sequence is 14 residues long. Germline-derived CDR1 and CDR2 are SEHNR and FQNEAQ (reference sequence). V was clipped by 4 bases and J by 5 bases; unmatched bases: 8. The CDR3 coding sequence is TGTGCCAGCAGCTCCGGACAGGATCTCGACGAGCAGTACTTC. Its protein product is CASSSGQDLDEQYF.

J is TRBJ2-7 and V is TRBV19; 7 nucleotides line up with TRBD1. The CDR3 is made up of 14 amino acids. Germline V CDR1 and CDR2: LNHDA, SQIVND (reference sequence). V was pared by 3 bases and J by 5 bases, with 7 bases of the junction left unmatched. CDR3 sequence: CASSIIGGKHEQYF. The CDR3 bases are TGTGCCAGTAGTATTATAGGGGGCAAGCACGAGCAGTACTTC. The full variable domain, in which reference TRBV19 and TRBJ2-7 provide the parts outside the CDR3, is DGGITQSPKYLFRKEGQNVTLSCEQNLNHDAMYWYRQDPGQGLRLIYYSQIVNDFQKGDIAEGYSVSREKKESFPLTVTSAQKNPTAFYLCASSIIGGKHEQYFGPGTRLTVT.

The chain uses TRBV19 and TRBJ2-5, with D possibly TRBD2 on 6 matching bases. In germline, CDR1 is LNHDA, CDR2 SQIVND (reference sequence). CDR3 length equals 14 residues. Between the trimmed V and J ends, which lost 5 bases and 4 bases, there was a span of 14 bases. The CDR3 region is CASSATRGGETQYF. The CDR3, as DNA: TGTGCCAGTAGTGCGACGAGGGGAGGAGAGACCCAGTACTTC.

The sample holds a few counts of this clone. The chain combines TRBV18 with TRBJ2-7, with D maybe TRBD1 (6 bases). Germline V CDR1 and CDR2: KGHSH, LQKENI. Trimming stripped 4 bases from V and 1 base from J, with 17 bases between. The CDR3 is 16 amino acids. The DNA for the CDR3 is TGTGCCAGCTCACGCGGACAGTTCTCCATTTCCTACGAGCAGTACTTC. Residues: CASSRGQFSISYEQYF.

The chain links TRBV5-1 to TRBJ2-7, with 9 bases that match TRBD2. The CDR3 sequence is 15 residues long. From germline, CDR1 is SGHRS and CDR2 YFSETQ. The J segment lost 7 bases and the V segment lost 3 bases, leaving 11 bases of the junction unmatched. The CDR3 sequence is CASSYLAGAMREQYF. CDR3 in DNA: TGCGCCAGCAGCTACTTAGCGGGAGCCATGAGGGAGCAGTACTTC.

The chain has TRBV11-2 and TRBJ1-4; 9 bases line up with TRBD1. The CDR3 runs to 15 residues. Germline CDR1 reads SGHAT; CDR2 reads FQNNGV. V shed 0 bases and J 7 bases; nucleotides not matched to a gene: 3. The CDR3 region is CASSLDGTGFEKLFF. Written as DNA, the CDR3 is TGTGCCAGCAGCTTAGACGGGACAGGGTTTGAAAAACTGTTTTTT.

The chain employs TRBV30 and TRBJ2-3, with TRBD2 matching over 7 bases. The CDR3 contains 14 residues. CDR1 GTSNPN and CDR2 SVGIG come from the germline V gene (reference sequence). The junction had 5 bases not matched to a gene; V was cut back by 2 bases and J by 3 bases. CDR3 amino acids: CAWSRAGPTDTQYF. CDR3 sequence (DNA): TGTGCCTGGAGTCGAGCGGGACCGACAGATACGCAGTATTTT.

The rearrangement uses TRBV19 and TRBJ1-1, with D perhaps TRBD1 (6 bases). This CDR3 has 15 amino acids. V shed 5 bases and J shed 0 bases, with 13 bases lying between them. Germline values: CDR1 LNHDA, CDR2 SQIVND (reference sequence). The CDR3 region has the DNA TGTGCCAGTAGTCCAACCGGGACAATGAACACTGAAGCTTTCTTT. It encodes CASSPTGTMNTEAFF.

The chain carries TRBV28 and TRBJ2-7, with D possibly TRBD2 on 5 matching bases. Trimming pared 3 bases from V and 3 bases from J, leaving 12 bases between. This CDR3 has 14 amino acids. The germline V gene encodes CDR1 MDHEN and CDR2 SYDVKM. Here the CDR3 reads CASSFSVAGYEQYF. The CDR3 coding sequence is TGTGCCAGCAGTTTTAGCGTGGCAGGCTACGAGCAGTACTTC.

The chain recombines TRBV25-1 with TRBJ2-7, with 12 bases that match TRBD1. Germline V gives CDR1 MGHDK, CDR2 SYGVNS. The V and J ends lost 7 bases and 4 bases, in that order; junction bases with no gene match: 5. The CDR3 has 14 residues. CDR3 loop: CASTGGQGAYEQYF. In DNA form, the CDR3 reads TGTGCCAGCACGGGGGGACAGGGGGCGTACGAGCAGTACTTC.

About this clone itself: This sample also contains other DNA sequences that code for the same CDR3. CDR3 coding DNA: TGCGCCAGCAGCTTGGAGGGGGTTGGGACTGAAGCTTTCTTT. Its translation: CASSLEGVGTEAFF. The chain links TRBV5-1 to TRBJ1-1, with D perhaps TRBD1 (6 bases). V lost 0 bases, J lost 5 bases, and 11 bases lay in between. Germline loops: CDR1 SGHRS, CDR2 YFSETQ. The CDR3 runs 14 residues.

The V gene is TRBV11-2, the J gene TRBJ2-7; 8 bases are shared with TRBD2. Looked up from germline, CDR1 is SGHAT and CDR2 is FQNNGV. The junction had 3 bases not matched to a gene; V was cut back by 3 bases and J by 2 bases. The CDR3 has 14 amino acids. The CDR3 reads CASSLGSGTYEQYF. The DNA for the CDR3 is TGTGCCAGCAGCTTGGGTAGCGGGACCTACGAGCAGTACTTC.

V gene TRBV6-5 combines with J gene TRBJ2-7; the D gene is possibly TRBD1 (6 bases). The CDR3 is 13 residues long. Germline V gives CDR1 MNHEY, CDR2 SVGAGI. Deletions cut 6 bases from V and 7 bases from J, with 16 bases between. The CDR3 loop reads CASRNDRNREQYF. Written as DNA, the CDR3 is TGTGCCAGCAGAAACGACAGGAATAGGGAGCAGTACTTC.